Sequencing of this T cell receptor (beta chain) was carried out in a study of blood T cell repertoires in COVID-19. About the research overall: From T cells, B-cell-depleted T cells, or PBMCs came the material, which was cDNA or gDNA.

Source study methods: Quantification of nucleated cells was approximated via reference gene primer amplification. Clones were sequenced by immunoSEQ multiplex PCR, and TCRdb holds only the in-frame ones, with some missing. Clone size and V and J calls were adopted from that table, with D and trimming inferred from the DNA. The sample lists a few hundred thousand clones; 70% to 90% were seen once. This CDR3 spans 15 amino acids. Germline lookup yields CDR1 SGHDN and CDR2 FVKESK. The V and J ends lost 4 bases and 0 bases respectively, with 7 bases between them. Enrollees, about 18 to 90 years old, lived in approximately 25 US areas. Resolution of symptoms, clearance, or two negative PCRs was present in recovered Cohort 3 donors.

Sample: PBMCs or T cells enriched from blood (not recorded which). The rearrangement uses TRBV14 and TRBJ2-6; no reliable D call. This sequence originates from a man younger than 45 who had recovered from COVID-19. The CDR3, as DNA: TGTGCCAGCAGCCTAAGTAGCTCTGGGGCCAACGTCCTGACTTTC. As protein: CASSLSSSGANVLTF.